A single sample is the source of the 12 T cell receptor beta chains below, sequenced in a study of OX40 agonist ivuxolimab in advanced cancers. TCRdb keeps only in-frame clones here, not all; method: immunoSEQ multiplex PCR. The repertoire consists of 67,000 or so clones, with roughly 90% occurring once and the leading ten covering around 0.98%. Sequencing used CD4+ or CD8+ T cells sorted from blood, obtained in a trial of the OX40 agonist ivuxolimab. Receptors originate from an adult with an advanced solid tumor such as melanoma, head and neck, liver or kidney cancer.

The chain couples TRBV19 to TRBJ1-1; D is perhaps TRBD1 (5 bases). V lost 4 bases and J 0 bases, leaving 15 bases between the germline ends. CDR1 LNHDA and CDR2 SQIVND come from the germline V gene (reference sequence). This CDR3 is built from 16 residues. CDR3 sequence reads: CASSTLQVPMNTEAFF. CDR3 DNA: TGTGCCAGTAGTACACTACAGGTACCGATGAACACTGAAGCTTTCTTT.

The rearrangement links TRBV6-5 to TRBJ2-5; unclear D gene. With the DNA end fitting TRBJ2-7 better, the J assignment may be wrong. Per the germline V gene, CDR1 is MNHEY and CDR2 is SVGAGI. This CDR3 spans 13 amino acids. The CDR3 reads CASSRMPLSEQYF. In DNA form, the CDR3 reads TGTGCCAGCAGTCGAATGCCCTTGAGCGAGCAGTACTTC.

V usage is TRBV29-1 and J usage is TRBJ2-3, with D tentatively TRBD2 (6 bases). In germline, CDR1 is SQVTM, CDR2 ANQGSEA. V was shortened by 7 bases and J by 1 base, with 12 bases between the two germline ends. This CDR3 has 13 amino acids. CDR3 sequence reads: CSEITGGTDTQYF. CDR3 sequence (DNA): TGCAGCGAAATAACGGGAGGCACAGATACGCAGTATTTT.

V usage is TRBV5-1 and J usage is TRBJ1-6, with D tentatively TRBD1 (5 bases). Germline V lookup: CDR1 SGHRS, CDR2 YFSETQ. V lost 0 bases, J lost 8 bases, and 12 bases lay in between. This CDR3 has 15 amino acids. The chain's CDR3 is CASSLDWGTDSPLHF. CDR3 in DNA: TGCGCCAGCAGCTTGGATTGGGGGACGGATTCACCCCTCCACTTT. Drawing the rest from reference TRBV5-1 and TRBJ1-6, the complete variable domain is KAGVTQTPRYLIKTRGQQVTLSCSPISGHRSVSWYQQTPGQGLQFLFEYFSETQRNKGNFPGRFSGRQFSNSRSEMNVSTLELGDSALYLCASSLDWGTDSPLHFGNGTRLTVT.

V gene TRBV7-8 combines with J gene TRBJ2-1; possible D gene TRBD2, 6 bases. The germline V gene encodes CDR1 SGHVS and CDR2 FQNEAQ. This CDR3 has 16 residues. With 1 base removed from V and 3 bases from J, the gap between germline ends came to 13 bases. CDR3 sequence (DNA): TGTGCCAGCAGCTTAGAGGCGGGGCATGTCTACAATGAGCAGTTCTTC. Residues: CASSLEAGHVYNEQFF.

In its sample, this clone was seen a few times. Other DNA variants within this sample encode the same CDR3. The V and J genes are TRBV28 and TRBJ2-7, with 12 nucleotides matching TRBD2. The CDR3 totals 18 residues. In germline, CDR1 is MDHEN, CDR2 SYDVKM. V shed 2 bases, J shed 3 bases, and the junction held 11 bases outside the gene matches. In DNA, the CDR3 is TGTGCCAGCAGTTTAGGTTTTGGACTAGCGGGGCTTAACTACGAGCAGTACTTC. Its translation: CASSLGFGLAGLNYEQYF.

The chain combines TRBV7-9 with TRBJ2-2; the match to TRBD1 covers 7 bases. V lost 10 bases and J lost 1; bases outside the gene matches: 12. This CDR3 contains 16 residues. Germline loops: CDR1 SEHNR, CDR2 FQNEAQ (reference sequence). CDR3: CAIRDSKVLNTGELFF. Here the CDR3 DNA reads TGTGCCATCCGGGACAGCAAAGTTCTGAACACCGGGGAGCTGTTTTTT.

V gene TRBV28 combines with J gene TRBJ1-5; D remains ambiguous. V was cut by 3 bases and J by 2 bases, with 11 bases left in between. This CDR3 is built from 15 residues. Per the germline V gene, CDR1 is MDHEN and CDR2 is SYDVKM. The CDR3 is CASSFGRRGNQPQHF. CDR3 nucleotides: TGTGCCAGCAGTTTTGGCAGGAGGGGCAATCAGCCCCAGCATTTT.

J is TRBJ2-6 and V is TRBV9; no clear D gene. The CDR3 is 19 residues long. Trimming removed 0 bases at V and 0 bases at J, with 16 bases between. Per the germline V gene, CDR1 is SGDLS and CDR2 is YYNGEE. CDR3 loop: CASSVGLYQEFSGANVLTF. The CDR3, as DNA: TGTGCCAGCAGCGTAGGCCTTTACCAGGAATTCTCTGGGGCCAACGTCCTGACTTTC. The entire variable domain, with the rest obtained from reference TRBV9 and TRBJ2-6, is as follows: DSGVTQTPKHLITATGQRVTLRCSPRSGDLSVYWYQQSLDQGLQFLIQYYNGEERAKGNILERFSAQQFPDLHSELNLSSLELGDSALYFCASSVGLYQEFSGANVLTFGAGSRLTVL.

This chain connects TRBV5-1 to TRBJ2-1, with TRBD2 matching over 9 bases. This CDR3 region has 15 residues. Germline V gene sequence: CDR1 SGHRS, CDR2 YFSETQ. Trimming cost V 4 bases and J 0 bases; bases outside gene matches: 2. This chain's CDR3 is CASSRGGVSYNEQFF. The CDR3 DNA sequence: TGCGCCAGCAGCCGCGGGGGGGTCTCCTACAATGAGCAGTTCTTC.

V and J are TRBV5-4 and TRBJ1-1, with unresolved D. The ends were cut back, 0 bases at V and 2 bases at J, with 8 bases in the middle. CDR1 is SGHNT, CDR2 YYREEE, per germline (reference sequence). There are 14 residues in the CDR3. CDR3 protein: CASSLDGSNTEAFF. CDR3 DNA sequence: TGTGCCAGCAGCTTGGATGGGAGTAACACTGAAGCTTTCTTT.

CDR3 protein: CASSPATLAYEQYF. In nucleotides, the CDR3 is TGTGCCAGCTCACCGGCGACCCTTGCCTACGAGCAGTACTTC. This rearrangement joins TRBV18 to TRBJ2-7, with unresolved D. The CDR3 extends over 14 amino acids. V was cut by 3 bases and J by 2 bases, with 11 bases left in between. Germline V gene data show CDR1 as KGHSH and CDR2 as LQKENI.